The 9 T cell receptor beta chains reported below all come from one sample, sequenced in a study of T cell responses to AZD1222 COVID-19 vaccine. Sequencing was performed with immunoSEQ multiplex PCR; in TCRdb, only in-frame clones are kept and a portion is missing. This table has 100,000 to 120,000 clones, 88% appearing once. The sequencing used peripheral blood, collected on day 0 of AZD1222 vaccination. All receptors come from an adult in good health.

The gene calls are TRBV7-6 and TRBJ1-5, with D possibly matching TRBD1 (6 bases). Trimming shortened V by 1 base and J by 3 bases, and 10 bases separated the two germline ends. The CDR3 totals 15 residues. Germline V gives CDR1 SGHVS, CDR2 FNYEAQ. CDR3 in DNA: TGTGCCAGCAGCTTAGGAGGGGGTAACAATCAGCCCCAGCATTTT. This translates into CASSLGGGNNQPQHF. The full variable domain, rest sourced from reference TRBV7-6 and TRBJ1-5, is GAGVSQSPRYKVTKRGQDVALRCDPISGHVSLYWYRQALGQGPEFLTYFNYEAQQDKSGLPNDRFSAERPEGSISTLTIQRTEQRDSAMYRCASSLGGGNNQPQHFGDGTRLSIL.

CDR3 in DNA: TGTGCCAGCAGCTCCTCCCCCGGGGAGCTGTTTTTT. Encoded protein: CASSSSPGELFF. The chain joins TRBV9 to TRBJ2-2; the D is unclear. This CDR3 contains 12 residues. V was trimmed by 4 bases and J by 6 bases, leaving 7 bases between them. CDR1 is SGDLS and CDR2 is YYNGEE in the germline V gene. The entire variable domain, with the rest obtained from reference TRBV9 and TRBJ2-2, is as follows: DSGVTQTPKHLITATGQRVTLRCSPRSGDLSVYWYQQSLDQGLQFLIQYYNGEERAKGNILERFSAQQFPDLHSELNLSSLELGDSALYFCASSSSPGELFFGEGSRLTVL.

The chain uses TRBV5-8 and TRBJ1-5, with TRBD1 identical over 7 bases. V trimming: 5 bases; J trimming: 1 base; junction bases outside the gene matches: 6. Germline V gives CDR1 SGHTS, CDR2 YDEGEE. This CDR3 contains 15 residues. CDR3 nucleotides: TGTGCCAGCAGTTCCGGACAGGTCAGCAATCAGCCCCAGCATTTT. Translating gives CASSSGQVSNQPQHF.

This chain uses TRBV23-1 with TRBJ2-7; 8 positions agree with TRBD1. TRBV23-1 is flagged as an ORF with uncertain function. The CDR3 is made up of 18 amino acids. Trimming at V came to 2 bases and at J to 3 bases, leaving 15 bases not matched to a gene. The CDR3 loop is CASSQDADRAVPLYEQYF. The CDR3 nucleotides are TGCGCCAGCAGTCAAGACGCGGACAGGGCTGTCCCCCTCTACGAGCAGTACTTC.

This clone was detected only a few times. The V and J genes are TRBV19 and TRBJ2-3, with 8 nucleotides matching TRBD2. V dropped 6 bases and J dropped 6; count of bases not matched to a gene: 14. The CDR3 extends over 16 amino acids. The germline CDR1 and CDR2 sequences are LNHDA and SQIVND (reference sequence). CDR3 residues: CASSWGASGLEDTQYF. The CDR3 DNA is TGTGCCAGTAGCTGGGGGGCTAGCGGGCTCGAGGATACGCAGTATTTT.

V is TRBV19 and J is TRBJ2-1, with 8 bases lining up with TRBD2. CDR1 and CDR2 (germline): LNHDA, SQIVND (reference sequence). The trim removed 3 bases at V and 1 base at J, leaving 8 bases unmatched. The CDR3 totals 17 residues. The CDR3, as DNA: TGTGCCAGTAGTATTGGATCCGGGACTAGATCCTACAATGAGCAGTTCTTC. Protein sequence: CASSIGSGTRSYNEQFF.

V is TRBV2 and J is TRBJ2-7; 7 nucleotides line up with TRBD1. In germline, CDR1 is SNHLY, CDR2 FYNNEI. Trimming cost V 7 bases and J 3 bases; bases outside gene matches: 3. This CDR3 spans 12 amino acids. The CDR3 is CASTRQGYEQYF. DNA for the CDR3: TGTGCCAGCACACGACAGGGCTACGAGCAGTACTTC.

The J gene is TRBJ1-1, the V gene TRBV5-1; D call uncertain. V lost 0 bases to trimming and J lost 1 base, with 10 bases between them. Looked up from germline, CDR1 is SGHRS and CDR2 is YFSETQ. The CDR3 has 15 residues. The CDR3: CASSLEQARNTEAFF. DNA for the CDR3: TGCGCCAGCAGCTTGGAGCAGGCTAGGAACACTGAAGCTTTCTTT.

The V call is TRBV15, the J call TRBJ1-2; D unresolved. V was trimmed by 5 bases and J by 2 bases, leaving 21 bases between them. CDR3 length: 17 amino acids. Germline CDR1 LNHNV, CDR2 YYDKDF (reference sequence). DNA for the CDR3: TGTGCCACCAGCGCGCGCCCACGGACTGGTCCGAACTATGGCTACACCTTC. It specifies CATSARPRTGPNYGYTF.